This T cell receptor beta chain was recovered during a study of regulatory T cells in long-lasting Graves disease. Study-level findings and limits: TRBV28, TRBJ1-2 and TRBJ2-5 were favored in persistent disease.

CDR1 KGHSH and CDR2 LQKENI come from the germline V gene. Losses at the gene ends were 3 bases for V and 5 bases for J; bases not matched to a gene: 7. The CDR3 is made up of 15 amino acids. Sequencing libraries for TCR beta were prepared with iRepertoire HTBI primers and Arm-PCR of CDR3 regions. A single record per CDR3 protein comes from TCRdb applying MiXCR to the multiplex PCR reads. The top ten hold roughly 13% of the sample, which has under 300,000 distinct CDR3 sequences, 20% to 25% seen once. This clonotype was detected once. Its antigen remains unknown. Specified time point: newly diagnosed GD, antithyroid drugs for less than 3 months. PBMC-derived RNA was used for the TCR library. Graves' disease diagnosis was established per American Thyroid Association guidelines. Peripheral blood, approximately 9 milliliters per patient, was collected in EDTA tubes.

The sequence was obtained from a female donor with Graves disease. The sequences come from peripheral blood mononuclear cells (PBMCs), collected at new diagnosis, from a patient treated with antithyroid drugs. The rearrangement links TRBV18 to TRBJ2-3; TRBD2 agrees at 8 bases. CDR3 residues: CASSPSGSGGDTQYF. CDR3 DNA: TGTGCCAGCTCACCGAGCGGGAGCGGTGGAGATACGCAGTATTTT.